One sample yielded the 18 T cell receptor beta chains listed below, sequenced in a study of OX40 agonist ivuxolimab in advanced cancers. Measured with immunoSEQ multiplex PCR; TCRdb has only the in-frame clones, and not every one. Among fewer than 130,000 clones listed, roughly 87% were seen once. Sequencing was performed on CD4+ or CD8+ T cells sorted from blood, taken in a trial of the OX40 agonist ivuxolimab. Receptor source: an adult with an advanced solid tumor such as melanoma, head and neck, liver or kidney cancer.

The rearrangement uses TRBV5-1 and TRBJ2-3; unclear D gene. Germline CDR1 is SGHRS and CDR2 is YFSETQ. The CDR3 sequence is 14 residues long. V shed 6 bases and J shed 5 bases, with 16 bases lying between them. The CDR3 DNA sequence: TGCGCCAGCACCACGGTTATAGGTAGAGATACGCAGTATTTT. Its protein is CASTTVIGRDTQYF. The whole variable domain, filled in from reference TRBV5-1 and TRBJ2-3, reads KAGVTQTPRYLIKTRGQQVTLSCSPISGHRSVSWYQQTPGQGLQFLFEYFSETQRNKGNFPGRFSGRQFSNSRSEMNVSTLELGDSALYLCASTTVIGRDTQYFGPGTRLTVL.

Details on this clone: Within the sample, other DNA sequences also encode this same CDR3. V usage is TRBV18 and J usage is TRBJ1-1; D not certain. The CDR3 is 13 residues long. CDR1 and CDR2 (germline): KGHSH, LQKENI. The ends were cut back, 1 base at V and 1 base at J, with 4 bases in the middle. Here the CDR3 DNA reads TGTGCCAGCTCACCACAGCGGAACACTGAAGCTTTCTTT. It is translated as CASSPQRNTEAFF.

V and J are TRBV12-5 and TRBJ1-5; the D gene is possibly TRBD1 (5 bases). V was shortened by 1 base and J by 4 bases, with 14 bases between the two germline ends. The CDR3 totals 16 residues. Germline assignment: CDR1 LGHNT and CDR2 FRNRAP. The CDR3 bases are TGTGCTAGTGGTTTGGCCATCGGGACGGGGAATCAGCCCCAGCATTTT. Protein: CASGLAIGTGNQPQHF. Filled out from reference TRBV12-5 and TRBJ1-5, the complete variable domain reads DARVTQTPRHKVTEMGQEVTMRCQPILGHNTVFWYRQTMMQGLELLAYFRNRAPLDDSGMPKDRFSAEMPDATLATLKIQPSEPRDSAVYFCASGLAIGTGNQPQHFGDGTRLSIL.

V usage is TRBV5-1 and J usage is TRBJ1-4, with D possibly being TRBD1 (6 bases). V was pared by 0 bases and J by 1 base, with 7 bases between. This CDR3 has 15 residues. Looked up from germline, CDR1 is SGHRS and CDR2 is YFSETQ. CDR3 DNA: TGCGCCAGCAGCTTGGAGACAGGAACTAATGAAAAACTGTTTTTT. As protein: CASSLETGTNEKLFF.

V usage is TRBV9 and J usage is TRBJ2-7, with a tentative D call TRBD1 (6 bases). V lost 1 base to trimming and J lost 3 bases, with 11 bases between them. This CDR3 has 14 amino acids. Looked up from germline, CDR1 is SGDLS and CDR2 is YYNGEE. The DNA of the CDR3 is TGTGCCAGCAGCGTACGGCAGGGGATCTACGAGCAGTACTTC. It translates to CASSVRQGIYEQYF.

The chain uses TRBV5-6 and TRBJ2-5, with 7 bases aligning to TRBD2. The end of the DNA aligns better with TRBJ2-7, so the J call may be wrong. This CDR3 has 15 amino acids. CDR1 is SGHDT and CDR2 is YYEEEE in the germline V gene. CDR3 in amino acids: CASSLSASGTYEQYF. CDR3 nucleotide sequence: TGTGCCAGCAGCCTGTCGGCTAGCGGTACCTACGAGCAGTACTTC.

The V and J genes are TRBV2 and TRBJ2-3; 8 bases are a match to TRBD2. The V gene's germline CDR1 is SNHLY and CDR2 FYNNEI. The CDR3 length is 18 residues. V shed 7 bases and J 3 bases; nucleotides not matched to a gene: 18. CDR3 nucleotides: TGTGCCAGCACTAAGGGAGGGTTGACGGGAGGGCCAACAGATACGCAGTATTTT. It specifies CASTKGGLTGGPTDTQYF.

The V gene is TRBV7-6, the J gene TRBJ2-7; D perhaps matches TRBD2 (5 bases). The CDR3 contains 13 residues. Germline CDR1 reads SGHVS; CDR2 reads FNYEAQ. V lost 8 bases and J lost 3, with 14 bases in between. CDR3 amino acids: CASSDSRRYEQYF. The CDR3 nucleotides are TGTGCCAGCTCGGACTCGCGCCGCTACGAGCAGTACTTC. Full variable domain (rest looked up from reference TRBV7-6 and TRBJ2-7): GAGVSQSPRYKVTKRGQDVALRCDPISGHVSLYWYRQALGQGPEFLTYFNYEAQQDKSGLPNDRFSAERPEGSISTLTIQRTEQRDSAMYRCASSDSRRYEQYFGPGTRLTVT.

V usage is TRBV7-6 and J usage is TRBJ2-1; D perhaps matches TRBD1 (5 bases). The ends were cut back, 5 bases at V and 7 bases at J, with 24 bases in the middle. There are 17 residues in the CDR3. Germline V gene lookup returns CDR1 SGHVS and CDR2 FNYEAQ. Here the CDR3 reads CASSPGWGREPRNEQFF. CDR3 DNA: TGTGCCAGCAGCCCCGGGTGGGGCAGGGAACCTCGGAATGAGCAGTTCTTC. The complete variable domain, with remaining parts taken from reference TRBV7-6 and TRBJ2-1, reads GAGVSQSPRYKVTKRGQDVALRCDPISGHVSLYWYRQALGQGPEFLTYFNYEAQQDKSGLPNDRFSAERPEGSISTLTIQRTEQRDSAMYRCASSPGWGREPRNEQFFGPGTRLTVL.

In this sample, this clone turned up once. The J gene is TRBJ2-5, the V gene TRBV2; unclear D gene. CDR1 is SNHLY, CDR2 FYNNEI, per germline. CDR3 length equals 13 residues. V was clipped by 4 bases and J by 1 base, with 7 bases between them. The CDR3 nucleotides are TGTGCCAGCAGTGGAACACTCCAAGAGACCCAGTACTTC. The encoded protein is CASSGTLQETQYF.

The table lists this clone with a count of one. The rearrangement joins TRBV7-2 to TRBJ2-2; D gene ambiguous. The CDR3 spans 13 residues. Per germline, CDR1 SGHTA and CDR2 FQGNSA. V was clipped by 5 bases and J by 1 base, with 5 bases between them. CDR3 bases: TGTGCCAGCAGCCCCCAGAACACCGGGGAGCTGTTTTTT. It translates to CASSPQNTGELFF.

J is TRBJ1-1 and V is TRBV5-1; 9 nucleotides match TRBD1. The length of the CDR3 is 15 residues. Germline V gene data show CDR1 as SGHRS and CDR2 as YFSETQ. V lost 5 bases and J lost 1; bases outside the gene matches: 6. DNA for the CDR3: TGCGCCAGCAGTTTACAGGGGGCGCGGAACACTGAAGCTTTCTTT. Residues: CASSLQGARNTEAFF.

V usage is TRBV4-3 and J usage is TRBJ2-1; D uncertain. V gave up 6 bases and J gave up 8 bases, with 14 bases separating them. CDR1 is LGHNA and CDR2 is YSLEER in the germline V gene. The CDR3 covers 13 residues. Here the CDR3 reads CASRWKESHEQFF. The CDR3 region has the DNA TGCGCCAGCAGATGGAAGGAATCCCATGAGCAGTTCTTC.

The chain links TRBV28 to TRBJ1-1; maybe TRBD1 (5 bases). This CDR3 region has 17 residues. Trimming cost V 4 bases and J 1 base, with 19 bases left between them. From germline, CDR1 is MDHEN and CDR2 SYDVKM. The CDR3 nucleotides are TGTGCCAGCAGTTCACAAGCCCGAGGGGAGCCGAACACTGAAGCTTTCTTT. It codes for CASSSQARGEPNTEAFF.

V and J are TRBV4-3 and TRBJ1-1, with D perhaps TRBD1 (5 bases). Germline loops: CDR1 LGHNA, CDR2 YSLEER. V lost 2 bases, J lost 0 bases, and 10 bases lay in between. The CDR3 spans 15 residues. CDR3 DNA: TGCGCCAGCAGCCAAAATCCGGGGGTGAACACTGAAGCTTTCTTT. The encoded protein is CASSQNPGVNTEAFF.

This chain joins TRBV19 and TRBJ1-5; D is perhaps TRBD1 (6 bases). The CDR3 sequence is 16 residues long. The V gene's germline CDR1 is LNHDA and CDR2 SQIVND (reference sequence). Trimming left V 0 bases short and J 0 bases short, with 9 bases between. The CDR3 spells CASSIENRDSNQPQHF. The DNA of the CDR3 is TGTGCCAGTAGTATAGAAAACAGGGATAGCAATCAGCCCCAGCATTTT.

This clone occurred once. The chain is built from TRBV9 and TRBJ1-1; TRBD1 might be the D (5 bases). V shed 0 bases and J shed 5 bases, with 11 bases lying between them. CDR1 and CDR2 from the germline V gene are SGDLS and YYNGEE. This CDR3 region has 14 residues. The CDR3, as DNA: TGTGCCAGCAGCGTAGGAGGGGATGGGACTGAAGCTTTCTTT. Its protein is CASSVGGDGTEAFF.

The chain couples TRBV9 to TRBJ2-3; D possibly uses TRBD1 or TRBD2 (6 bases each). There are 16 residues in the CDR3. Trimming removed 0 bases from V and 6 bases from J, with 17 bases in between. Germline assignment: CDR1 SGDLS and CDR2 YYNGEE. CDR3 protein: CASSVEGGQLADTQYF. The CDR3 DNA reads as TGTGCCAGCAGCGTAGAGGGGGGACAACTGGCGGATACGCAGTATTTT.